The 6 T cell receptor beta chains below come from one sample, sequenced in a study of a mutant IDH1 vaccine in newly diagnosed glioma. No cognate antigen is known for these TCRs. Time point noted: week 35, safety follow-up. The study gave 300 ug of mutant IDH1 20-mer peptide per vaccine dose, with topical imiquimod. Sequenced by immunoSEQ multiplex PCR; TCRdb stores in-frame clones only, minus some. The sample has approximately 60,000 clones, about 74% seen once. Sequenced here: PBMCs, sampled from a glioma patient whose treatment included an IDH1 peptide vaccine. The receptors stem from a man between 45 and 60 years old with glioma.

The V gene is TRBV28, the J gene TRBJ2-3; TRBD1 might be the D (5 bases). The V gene lost 6 bases and the J gene lost 0 bases, with 10 bases spanning the gap. CDR1 and CDR2 (germline): MDHEN, SYDVKM. The length of the CDR3 is 14 residues. The chain's CDR3 is CASRDTSSTDTQYF. The CDR3 DNA sequence: TGTGCCAGCAGGGACACTTCTAGCACAGATACGCAGTATTTT. The whole variable domain, filled in from reference TRBV28 and TRBJ2-3, reads DVKVTQSSRYLVKRTGEKVFLECVQDMDHENMFWYRQDPGLGLRLIYFSYDVKMKEKGDIPEGYSVSREKKERFSLILESASTNQTSMYLCASRDTSSTDTQYFGPGTRLTVL.

The chain is built from TRBV5-3 and TRBJ2-5; no definite D call. TRBV5-3 is an open reading frame whose function is uncertain. The germline V and J ends were trimmed by 0 bases and 4 bases, with 1 base remaining between them. This CDR3 has 11 residues. The CDR3 reads CARSLGETQYF. CDR3 nucleotides: TGTGCCAGAAGCTTGGGAGAGACCCAGTACTTC.

DNA for the CDR3: TGTGCCAGCAGCCAAGATCAGGGCGGGGGGAATGAAAAACTGTTTTTT. It translates to CASSQDQGGGNEKLFF. The V call is TRBV4-2, the J call TRBJ1-4, with a tentative D call TRBD1 (5 bases). Germline CDR1 LGHNA, CDR2 YNFKEQ. The ends were cut back, 0 bases at V and 5 bases at J, with 13 bases in the middle. This CDR3 spans 16 amino acids.

This clone was seen at least ten times. The genes are TRBV6-5 and TRBJ1-6; TRBD1 might be the D (6 bases). This CDR3 spans 15 amino acids. Germline CDR1 MNHEY, CDR2 SVGAGI. Trimming left V 2 bases short and J 6 bases short, with 11 bases between. CDR3 sequence: CASSYRQDFNSPLHF. The CDR3 DNA reads as TGTGCCAGCAGTTACCGACAGGACTTTAATTCACCCCTCCACTTT.

The chain carries TRBV5-1 and TRBJ2-2; D remains ambiguous. Germline lookup yields CDR1 SGHRS and CDR2 YFSETQ. Trimming stripped 4 bases from V and 2 bases from J, with 9 bases between. The CDR3 loop spans 14 amino acids. The CDR3 nucleotides read TGCGCCAGCAGCCGGCCCGAAAACACCGGGGAGCTGTTTTTT. As protein: CASSRPENTGELFF.

V is TRBV9 and J is TRBJ1-4; D is possibly TRBD1 (6 bases). Between the trimmed V and J ends, which lost 0 bases and 3 bases, there was a span of 12 bases. This CDR3 is built from 16 residues. CDR1 is SGDLS, CDR2 YYNGEE, per germline. CDR3 in amino acids: CASSVATGRPNEKLFF. CDR3 DNA: TGTGCCAGCAGCGTAGCTACAGGGCGCCCTAATGAAAAACTGTTTTTT.